The present TCR beta chain was sequenced within a study of blood T cell repertoires in COVID-19. Some clones are missing from TCRdb's copy, which holds only in-frame ones; the method was immunoSEQ multiplex PCR. The sample yields over 250,000 clones, about nine tenths seen once. The CDR3 spans 15 residues. Per the germline V gene, CDR1 is MGHRA and CDR2 is YSYEKL. V was clipped by 4 bases and J by 8 bases, with 20 bases between them. This TCR derives from a woman aged 30 to 39 who had recovered from COVID-19. This chain links TRBV4-1 with TRBJ1-2, with D uncertain. Material: PBMCs or T cells enriched from blood (not recorded which). CDR3 protein: CASSPSNSDTGGYTF. The DNA for the CDR3 is TGCGCCAGCAGCCCTAGCAACAGCGATACTGGCGGCTACACCTTC.